This TCR beta chain was sequenced during a study of identical twins listed by TCRdb under 2016. Regarding the complete study: The study deep-sequenced TCR alpha and beta repertoires from monozygotic twins, unrelated adults of various ages and cord blood to test whether fetal clonotypes persist. Replicate twin experiments were performed at different times using different library preparation protocols to rule out contamination. What the research found in general, with its limitations: Zero-insertion analyses could be partly confounded by invariant T cells such as MAIT and iNKT, although diverse VJ usage argued against such confounding for most clonotypes. In monozygotic twins, out-of-frame TCR alpha sharing was systematically underestimated by recombination models, although the models agreed with sharing between unrelated individuals. Abundant cord blood beta clonotypes carried fewer insertions; young adult naive repertoires showed a weaker similar trend, while memory repertoires showed none. A weaker excess of twin sharing was found in beta out-of-frame sequences because the signal-to-noise ratio was lowered by fewer shared sequences. Compared with coincidental sharing between unrelated individuals, out-of-frame TCR alpha sequences shared between twins showed an excess of sequences with low generation probability. Because the same donors could not be followed over many years, the conclusions relied on cross-sectional statistical analysis.

The library was built by means of 5' RACE. The data were produced on an Illumina HiSeq 2000. A universal primer binding site was introduced by template switching, and a unique molecular identifier was present in the final cDNA, enabling accurate counting of TCR cDNA molecules. First-strand cDNA for TCR alpha and beta chains was synthesized from specific primers in the conserved constant-segment region. To control for contamination, every cDNA library carried two barcodes: a SMART-Mk sample barcode plus Illumina barcodes. TruSeq adapter sequences along with Illumina sample barcodes were introduced in two successive PCR steps. TCR alpha and beta cDNA libraries were sequenced on the Illumina HiSeq platform with custom primers. The paper's processing steps were these. MiGEC was used to process raw reads and extract unique molecular identifiers, and MiXCR was used to find CDR3 positions. For each individual, recombination models were inferred using an EM algorithm with the repgenHMM and IGoR tools. The tcR package in R was used for shared clonotype analysis, with sharing normalized by the product of cloneset sizes. To study raw recombination without the effects of thymic and clonal selection, out-of-frame nonproductive sequences were analyzed. The public reads were reprocessed in TCRdb via fastp at Q25 and MiXCR, keeping in-frame beta chains. For every CDR3 protein sequence, its rows merge into one entry that carries the most common genes and DNA. Here the V and J calls rest on TCRdb's processing, not on the authors' analysis. The sample table contains hundreds of thousands of distinct CDR3 sequences; only one count was recorded for approximately 20% of them. Roughly 0.5% of the sample is held by the ten biggest clonotypes.

All donors were healthy Caucasians. The twin cohort comprised three pairs of female monozygotic twins, all aged roughly 18 to 30 years. Positive isolation kits from Invitrogen were used to isolate the CD4+ and CD8+ T cell populations. This clonotype was recorded a few times. What antigen it recognizes has not been identified. No base-level quality is on record; no much larger clone is a single base apart. V and J lose 1 base and 3 bases, and a span of 13 bases separates them. Its CDR3 holds 15 amino acids, cysteine through phenylalanine. Only the CDR3 DNA is retained, 45 bases long and in frame from the first base. From a lookup of the germline V gene (reference sequence), CDR1 and CDR2 are LGHDT and YNNKEL. This sample also appeared in a second study, on yellow fever vaccine responses in identical twins. From that second study: According to the authors, the vaccine-induced T cell response in identical twins seemed to be partly convergent and partly specific to each individual. In identical twins, the study followed T cell clones that responded to the vaccine with precision.

Here the chain combines TRBV3-1 and TRBJ2-7; a tentative D match to TRBD2 spans 5 bases. Sequencing input: CD4+ T cells sorted from blood. The clonotype was recovered from a woman younger than 35 in good health. The CDR3 protein sequence reads: CASSQGPGGLYEQYF. The DNA reads as follows: TGTGCCAGCAGCCAAGGACCTGGCGGGCTCTACGAGCAGTACTTC.